This T cell receptor beta chain was retrieved from a study of T cell responses to AZD1222 COVID-19 vaccine. General study results and limits: It should be noted that donors were predominantly white British and more often female, and clonal diversity was possibly underestimated. Baseline serology detected seropositivity in only a handful of AZD1222 recipients. All repertoire sampling was performed exclusively after the peak T cell response.

This CDR3 has 12 amino acids. V was trimmed by 4 bases and J by 4 bases, leaving 8 bases between them. The V gene's germline CDR1 is SGHNT and CDR2 YYREEE (reference sequence). A remark on this clone: Its antigen is still unknown. This specimen includes other DNA sequences encoding the same CDR3.

TCRdb's copy holds only in-frame clones and misses some; the assay was immunoSEQ multiplex PCR. The repertoire includes 150,000 to 200,000 clones, more than 90% of them detected once, and 1.5% to 2% sits in the top ten. This TCR was recovered from an adult in good health. The sequencing here drew on peripheral blood, taken on day 0 of AZD1222 vaccination. The chain couples TRBV5-4 to TRBJ1-2, with D possibly TRBD1 on 6 matching bases. As DNA, the CDR3 is TGTGCCAGCAGCACGGACAGCTATGGCTACACCTTC. This encodes CASSTDSYGYTF.